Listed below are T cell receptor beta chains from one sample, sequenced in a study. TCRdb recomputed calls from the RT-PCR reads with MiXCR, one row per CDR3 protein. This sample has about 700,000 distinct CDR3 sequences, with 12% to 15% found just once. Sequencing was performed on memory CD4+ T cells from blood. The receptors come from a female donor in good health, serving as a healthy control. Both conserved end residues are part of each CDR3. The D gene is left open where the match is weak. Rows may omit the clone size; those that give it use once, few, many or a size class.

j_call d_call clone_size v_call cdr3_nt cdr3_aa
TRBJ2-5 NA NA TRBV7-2 TGTGCCAGCAGCCCGGACTGGGTACAAGAGACCCAGTACTTC CASSPDWVQETQYF
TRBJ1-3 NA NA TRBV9 TGTGCCAGCAGCGTGAGGGGGGCGGACCCCTCTGGAAACACCATATATTTT CASSVRGADPSGNTIYF
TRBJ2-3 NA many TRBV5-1 TGCGCCAGCAGAAGGGAGGAAGCTACAGATACGCAGTATTTT CASRREEATDTQYF
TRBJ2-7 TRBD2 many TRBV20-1 TGCAGTGCCCCTCCGGGACTAGCGAAGTACGAGCAGTACTTC CSAPPGLAKYEQYF
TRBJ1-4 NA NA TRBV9 TGTGCCAGCAGCGTAGGGGTTGCAACTAATGAAAAACTGTTTTTT CASSVGVATNEKLFF
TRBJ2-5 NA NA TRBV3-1 TGTGCCAGCAGCCAAGATCGGACAGCAGAGGCAGAGACCCAGTACTTC CASSQDRTAEAETQYF
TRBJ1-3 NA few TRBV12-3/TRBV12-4 TGTGCCAGCAGTTTAGGACACCAATTCTCTGGAAACACCATATATTTT CASSLGHQFSGNTIYF
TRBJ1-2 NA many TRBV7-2 TGTGCCAGCAGCTCAGCATCTGGGGCGCCTGGCTACACCTTC CASSSASGAPGYTF
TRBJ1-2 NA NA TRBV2 TGTGCCAGCACAAATTTAGCTAACTATGGCTACACCTTC CASTNLANYGYTF
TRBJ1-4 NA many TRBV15 TGTGCCACCAGCAGAGATCCCAACGAAAAACTGTTTTTT CATSRDPNEKLFF
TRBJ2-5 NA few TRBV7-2 TGTGCCAGCAGCGCGCAACTACAGGCCCAAGAGACCCAGTACTTC CASSAQLQAQETQYF
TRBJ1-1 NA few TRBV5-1 TGCGCCAGCAGCCGGTGGGGAGGGGGGGGCACTGAAGCTTTCTTT CASSRWGGGGTEAFF
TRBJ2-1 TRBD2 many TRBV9 TGTGCCAGCAGCGCCGGCGGGGGGTGGGGAAGAAATGAGCAGTTCTTC CASSAGGGWGRNEQFF
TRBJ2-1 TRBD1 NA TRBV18 TGTGCCAGCTCACCAAGGACAGGGGCCGTCAATGAGCAGTTCTTC CASSPRTGAVNEQFF
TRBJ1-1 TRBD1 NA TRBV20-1 TGCAGTGCCCCCGACAGGGGGGGGATGGCTATGAACACTGAGGCTTTCTTT CSAPDRGGMAMNTEAFF
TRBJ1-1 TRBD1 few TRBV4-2 TGTGCCAGCAGCCAAGAAGTGACAGGGGGTTACACTGAAGCTTTCTTT CASSQEVTGGYTEAFF
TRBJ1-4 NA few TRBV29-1 TGCAGCGTTGCGAGGGGGGTTGCAACTAATGAAAAACTGTTTTTT CSVARGVATNEKLFF
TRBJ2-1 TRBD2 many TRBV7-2 TGTGCCAGTAGGACTAGCCCCTACAATGAGCAGTTCTTC CASRTSPYNEQFF
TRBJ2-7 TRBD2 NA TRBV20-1 TGCAGTGCTCAGGGGACTAGCGGGAGCTACGAGCAGTACTTC CSAQGTSGSYEQYF
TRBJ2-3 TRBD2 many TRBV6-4 TGTGCCAGCAAGACTAGCGGAGTCACAGATACGCAGTATTTT CASKTSGVTDTQYF
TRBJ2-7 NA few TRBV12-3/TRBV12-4 TGTGCCAGCAGATCCCAGGGAAAGTCCTTTGCCGAGCAGTACTTC CASRSQGKSFAEQYF
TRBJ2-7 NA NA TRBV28 TGTGCCAGCATCCTACAGCTCGGGGGAACCTTCGAGCAGTACTTC CASILQLGGTFEQYF
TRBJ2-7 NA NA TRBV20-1 TGCAGTGCTAACAACCTCCACACCGAGCAGTACTTC CSANNLHTEQYF
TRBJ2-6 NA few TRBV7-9 TGTGCCAGCAGCTCCCAGGGGTTTGGGGCCAACGTCCTGACTTTC CASSSQGFGANVLTF
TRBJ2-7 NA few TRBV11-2 TGTGCCAGCAGCCCCGCCCTTGGTATCTCATACGAGCAGTACTTC CASSPALGISYEQYF
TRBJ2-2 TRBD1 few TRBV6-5 TGTGCCAGCAGTTTGTGGGGACAGTACACCGGGGAGCTGTTTTTT CASSLWGQYTGELFF
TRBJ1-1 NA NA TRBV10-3 TGTGCCATCAGTGAGTCGCCGGGGAGGGAAGCTTTCTTT CAISESPGREAFF
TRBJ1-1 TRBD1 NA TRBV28 TGTGCCAGCAGTACCGGACAGGCGAACACTGAAGCTTTCTTT CASSTGQANTEAFF
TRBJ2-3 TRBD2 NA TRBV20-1 TGCAGTGCCACCATAGCGCCTGGCGGGAGTTTTTCAGATACGCAGTATTTT CSATIAPGGSFSDTQYF
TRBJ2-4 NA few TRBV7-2 TGTGCCAGCAGCAGGGACGTAGTACCGGTTTACATTCAGTACTTC CASSRDVVPVYIQYF
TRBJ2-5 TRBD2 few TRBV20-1 TGCAGTGCCATGGGACTAGCGGGGGTGGAGACCCAGTACTTC CSAMGLAGVETQYF